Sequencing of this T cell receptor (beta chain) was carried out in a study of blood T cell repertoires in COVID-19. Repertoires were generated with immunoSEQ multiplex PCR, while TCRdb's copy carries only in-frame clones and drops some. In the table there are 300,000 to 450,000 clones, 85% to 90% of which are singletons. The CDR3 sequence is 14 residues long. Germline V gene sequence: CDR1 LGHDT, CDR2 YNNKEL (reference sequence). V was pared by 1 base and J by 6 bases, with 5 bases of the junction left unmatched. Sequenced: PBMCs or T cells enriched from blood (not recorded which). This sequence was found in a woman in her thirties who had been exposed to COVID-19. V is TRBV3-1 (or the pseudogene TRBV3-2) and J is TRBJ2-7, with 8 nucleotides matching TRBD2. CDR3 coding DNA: TGTGCCAGCAGCCAAGGGGGGACTAGGCGCGAGCAGTACTTC. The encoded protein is CASSQGGTRREQYF.